The 8 T cell receptor beta chains given below trace back to one sample, sequenced in a study of T cells in Graves' hyperthyroidism and ophthalmopathy. Amplification of TCR beta CDR3 regions used RNA as the template. During a first-round RT-PCR of the TCR CDR3, the HTBI primer set was used. TCRdb re-analysed the multiplex PCR reads in MiXCR, keeping a single row per CDR3 protein. The sample shows about 250,000 distinct CDR3 sequences, roughly a quarter of them seen only once. Sequencing input: blood. The receptors here all came from a woman between 40 and 50 years old with Graves' ophthalmopathy.

Ten or more counts support this clonotype. The rearrangement links TRBV18 to TRBJ1-1; D ambiguous. The germline gives CDR1 KGHSH, CDR2 LQKENI. This CDR3 has 14 amino acids. V lost 3 bases, J lost 5 bases, and 13 bases lay in between. The chain's CDR3 is CASSPEERRTEAFF. CDR3 sequence (DNA): TGTGCCAGCTCACCCGAGGAGAGAAGGACTGAAGCTTTCTTT.

This clonotype was found many times. The V gene is TRBV19, the J gene TRBJ1-1; tentatively, D is TRBD1 (5 bases). CDR3 size: 18 residues. Germline V gene sequence: CDR1 LNHDA, CDR2 SQIVND (reference sequence). The V end lost 1 base, the J end lost 1 base, and 19 bases lay between the germline ends. The CDR3 loop reads CASSIGGRLAGSNTEAFF. The CDR3 DNA reads as TGTGCCAGTAGTATAGGAGGGCGGCTGGCAGGGTCGAACACTGAAGCTTTCTTT.

The V call is TRBV6-1, the J call TRBJ2-7, with TRBD1 identical over 11 bases. V shed 7 bases and J 7 bases; nucleotides not matched to a gene: 9. Germline CDR1 MNHNS, CDR2 SASEGT. The CDR3 is made up of 14 amino acids. The DNA for the CDR3 is TGTGCCAGCACCCTCGGACAGGGGGCGGGGGAGCAGTACTTC. It yields the protein CASTLGQGAGEQYF.

The table lists this clonotype with many counts. This sequence joins TRBV20-1 and TRBJ1-3; the D gene is possibly TRBD1 (6 bases). The V end lost 6 bases, the J end lost 2 bases, and 14 bases lay between the germline ends. The CDR3 totals 14 residues. Looked up from germline, CDR1 is DFQATT and CDR2 is SNEGSKA (reference sequence). The CDR3 bases are TGCAGTGCCGCGATTAGGGGGGCTGGAAACACCATATATTTT. The encoded protein is CSAAIRGAGNTIYF.

The CDR3: CASSAGLAHEQYF. DNA of the CDR3: TGTGCCAGCAGCGCGGGACTAGCGCACGAGCAGTACTTC. The genes are TRBV27 and TRBJ2-7, with TRBD2 identical over 10 bases. CDR1 and CDR2 from the germline V gene are MNHEY and SMNVEV (reference sequence). The ends lost 6 bases at V and 5 bases at J; junction bases unmatched: 4. The CDR3 covers 13 residues.

J is TRBJ1-1 and V is TRBV6-1, with TRBD1 identical over 7 bases. The junction had 11 bases not matched to a gene; V was cut back by 6 bases and J by 1 base. Per germline, CDR1 MNHNS and CDR2 SASEGT. The CDR3 length is 16 residues. DNA for the CDR3: TGTGCCAGCAGGCAACAATGGGACAGCAAGAACACTGAAGCTTTCTTT. This gives the protein CASRQQWDSKNTEAFF.

This clonotype was seen repeatedly, ten times or more. The chain couples TRBV20-1 to TRBJ2-3; either TRBD1 or TRBD2 may fit D (6 bases each). CDR1 DFQATT and CDR2 SNEGSKA come from the germline V gene (reference sequence). The CDR3 loop spans 14 amino acids. With 7 bases removed from V and 8 bases from J, the gap between germline ends came to 22 bases. The CDR3 here is CSVPAKDRRGTQYF. The CDR3 nucleotides are TGCAGTGTCCCAGCAAAAGACAGGAGGGGTACGCAGTATTTT.

In its sample, this clonotype was seen many times. The chain uses TRBV2 and TRBJ2-5, with TRBD2 identical over 11 bases. Losses at the gene ends were 1 base for V and 2 bases for J; bases not matched to a gene: 9. The CDR3 totals 18 residues. CDR1 is SNHLY, CDR2 FYNNEI, per germline. CDR3 amino acids: CASSEEDSGRAEQETQYF. Here the CDR3 DNA reads TGTGCCAGCAGTGAAGAGGATAGCGGGAGGGCCGAGCAAGAGACCCAGTACTTC.